One sample yielded the 24 T cell receptor beta chains listed below, sequenced in a study of T cells in Graves' hyperthyroidism and ophthalmopathy. The investigators amplified TCR beta CDR3 regions from RNA transcripts. First-round RT-PCR with HTBI primers amplified the TCR CDR3 region. Via MiXCR, TCRdb re-called the multiplex PCR reads, giving one row per CDR3 protein. Here the sample spans 550,000 to 700,000 distinct CDR3 sequences, roughly 46% being singletons. Sequencing was carried out using peripheral blood or thyroid tissue (not recorded which). These receptors came from an adult woman with Graves' disease, either hyperthyroidism or ophthalmopathy (not recorded which).

V gene TRBV4-1 combines with J gene TRBJ2-3; D is perhaps TRBD1 or TRBD2 (5 bases each). CDR3 length: 16 residues. Per germline, CDR1 MGHRA and CDR2 YSYEKL. The V end was cut by 3 bases, the J end by 0 bases, with 13 bases between. CDR3 region: CASSHPPGRSTDTQYF. As DNA, the CDR3 is TGCGCCAGCAGCCACCCCCCGGGGCGGAGCACAGATACGCAGTATTTT.

In the case of this clonotype: An end of the junction does not agree with germline; a read error may underlie this. The chain couples TRBV7-3 to TRBJ1-5, with a possible D match to TRBD1 (5 bases). Germline V gene lookup returns CDR1 SGHTA and CDR2 FQGTGA. The CDR3 runs to 13 residues. CDR3 coding DNA: TGCGCCAGCAGCAAGGGGACCAATCAGCCCCAGCATTTT. Translated, it gives CASSKGTNQPQHF.

The chain has TRBV29-1 and TRBJ1-3; maybe TRBD1 (5 bases). This CDR3 is built from 13 residues. Germline V gene sequence: CDR1 SQVTM, CDR2 ANQGSEA. V dropped 5 bases and J dropped 3 bases, with 11 bases sitting between them. Here the CDR3 DNA reads TGCAGCGTTCCCGGAGGGGATGGAAACACCATATATTTT. The encoded protein is CSVPGGDGNTIYF.

The chain joins TRBV7-8 to TRBJ2-5; 8 bases fit TRBD2. The germline gives CDR1 SGHVS, CDR2 FQNEAQ. The length of the CDR3 is 15 residues. J gave up 5 bases and V 4 bases, and 9 bases lay outside the gene matches. Written as DNA, the CDR3 is TGTGCCAGCAGCTCCGTAGCGGGAAGCCGGGAGACCCAGTACTTC. Protein: CASSSVAGSRETQYF.

At least ten counts were recorded for this clonotype. The chain employs TRBV20-1 and TRBJ1-5, with unresolved D. The V end lost 3 bases, the J end lost 1 base, and 10 bases lay between the germline ends. The CDR3 sequence is 14 residues long. From germline, CDR1 is DFQATT and CDR2 SNEGSKA (reference sequence). CDR3 in amino acids: CSARGPGSNQPQHF. CDR3 DNA: TGCAGTGCTAGGGGTCCTGGGAGCAATCAGCCCCAGCATTTT.

At least ten counts were recorded for this clonotype. The chain joins TRBV2 to TRBJ1-1; possible D gene TRBD1, 5 bases. Trimming took off 6 bases at V and 5 bases at J, with 16 bases between the two ends. The V gene's germline CDR1 is SNHLY and CDR2 FYNNEI. The CDR3 runs to 14 residues. The CDR3 nucleotides read TGTGCCAGCAGGAGGGGTGGGGTGGCGACTGAAGCTTTCTTT. Translated: CASRRGGVATEAFF.

This clonotype came up a few times. A much bigger clone sits one base away, suggesting this may be a read error. The gene calls are TRBV20-1 and TRBJ2-5, with TRBD2 matching over 9 bases. Germline values: CDR1 DFQATT, CDR2 SNEGSKA (reference sequence). This CDR3 spans 14 amino acids. The trim removed 1 base at V and 2 bases at J, leaving 2 bases unmatched. CDR3 sequence (DNA): TGCAGTGCTAGAGGGACTAGCGAGCAAGAGACCCAGTACTTC. The encoded protein is CSARGTSEQETQYF.

For the CDR3, the DNA is TGCGCCAGCAGCCAAACAATGAGGGAGACCCAGTACTTC. Translated: CASSQTMRETQYF. The chain uses TRBV4-1 and TRBJ2-5; D remains unclear. The V and J ends lost 2 bases and 5 bases respectively, with 9 bases between them. Per germline, CDR1 MGHRA and CDR2 YSYEKL. This CDR3 is built from 13 residues.

The CDR3 DNA follows: TGCGCCAGCAGCTTGGAGCAGGCGGACACCGGGGAGCTGTTTTTT. As protein: CASSLEQADTGELFF. The chain joins TRBV5-1 to TRBJ2-2, with D unclear. The ends were cut back, 0 bases at V and 3 bases at J, with 9 bases in the middle. CDR1 and CDR2 (germline): SGHRS, YFSETQ. The CDR3 sequence is 15 residues long.

In this sample, this clonotype turned up once. The chain carries TRBV18 and TRBJ1-5, with unresolved D. The CDR3 runs to 15 residues. V dropped 5 bases and J dropped 2 bases, with 13 bases sitting between them. The germline V gene has CDR1 KGHSH and CDR2 LQKENI. DNA for the CDR3: TGTGCCAGCTCAAACGACGGCTATGGCAATCAGCCCCAGCATTTT. Translating it yields CASSNDGYGNQPQHF.

The chain uses TRBV19 and TRBJ1-5; D is undetermined. The CDR3 spans 12 residues. V was shortened by 5 bases and J by 8 bases, with 10 bases between the two germline ends. Germline V CDR1 and CDR2: LNHDA, SQIVND (reference sequence). CDR3 in amino acids: CASSPAGEPQHF. The CDR3 coding sequence is TGTGCCAGTAGTCCCGCCGGGGAGCCCCAGCATTTT.

Details on this clonotype: This may be a read error: a much more frequent sequence differs by one nucleotide. The chain joins TRBV12-3 or TRBV12-4 to TRBJ2-2; 9 bases map to TRBD1. The CDR3 totals 16 residues. V shed 6 bases, J shed 5 bases, and the junction held 10 bases outside the gene matches. This chain's CDR3 is CASSLWDRVKTGELFF. The CDR3 nucleotides read TGTGCCAGCAGCCTATGGGACAGGGTGAAAACCGGGGAGCTGTTTTTT.

This clonotype came up many times. This rearrangement joins TRBV5-5 to TRBJ1-1; D perhaps matches TRBD1 (5 bases). The CDR3 is 15 residues long. Per the germline V gene, CDR1 is SGHKS and CDR2 is YYEKEE (reference sequence). Trimming cost V 3 bases and J 1 base, with 13 bases left between them. The CDR3 region is CASSWQEQGNTEAFF. The CDR3 DNA sequence: TGTGCCAGCAGCTGGCAGGAGCAGGGGAACACTGAAGCTTTCTTT.

DNA of the CDR3: TGTGCCAGCAGCGCCGGACTAGCGGGAGTGTACAACGAGCAGTACTTC. The encoded protein is CASSAGLAGVYNEQYF. The V gene is TRBV5-8, the J gene TRBJ2-7, with 13 nucleotides matching TRBD2. CDR1 SGHTS and CDR2 YDEGEE come from the germline V gene. The CDR3 has 16 amino acids. Trimming removed 4 bases from V and 5 bases from J; junction bases left unmatched: 9.

This chain uses TRBV27 with TRBJ2-7; weak D call: TRBD2 (6 bases). The germline CDR1 and CDR2 sequences are MNHEY and SMNVEV (reference sequence). The CDR3 is 15 amino acids. The ends were cut back, 8 bases at V and 0 bases at J, with 17 bases in the middle. CDR3 DNA sequence: TGTGCCAGCCGCGGGACGCTTCATAACTCCTACGAGCAGTACTTC. Protein product: CASRGTLHNSYEQYF.

This clonotype was counted at least ten times. This chain links TRBV20-1 with TRBJ1-4; TRBD1 matches at 8 bases. CDR3 size: 14 residues. Germline V lookup: CDR1 DFQATT, CDR2 SNEGSKA (reference sequence). V shed 0 bases and J 8 bases; nucleotides not matched to a gene: 5. Here the CDR3 DNA reads TGCAGTGCTAGAGAACAGGGGGGGGGCGAAAAACTGTTTTTT. It codes for CSAREQGGGEKLFF.

This clonotype was counted many times. This chain links TRBV7-2 with TRBJ2-7, with D maybe TRBD1 (5 bases). The CDR3 has 11 amino acids. The V end was cut by 1 base, the J end by 13 bases, with 11 bases between. Germline assignment: CDR1 SGHTA and CDR2 FQGNSA. The chain's CDR3 is CASSLVQEIYF. In nucleotides, the CDR3 is TGTGCCAGCAGCTTAGTACAGGAAATATACTTC.

This rearrangement joins TRBV9 to TRBJ1-2; D possibly corresponds to TRBD1 (5 bases). With 7 bases removed from V and 1 base from J, the gap between germline ends came to 17 bases. CDR3 length: 15 residues. Germline CDR1 is SGDLS and CDR2 is YYNGEE. CDR3 protein: CASGPRDGLNYGYTF. DNA of the CDR3: TGTGCCAGCGGACCCCGGGACGGCCTTAACTATGGCTACACCTTC.

This chain uses TRBV9 with TRBJ1-2; no firm D call. The germline CDR1 and CDR2 sequences are SGDLS and YYNGEE. The CDR3 runs 14 residues. The germline V and J ends were trimmed by 0 bases and 3 bases, with 9 bases remaining between them. The CDR3 nucleotides read TGTGCCAGCAGCGTAGACCCGCGGGACTATGGCTACACCTTC. Amino acids: CASSVDPRDYGYTF. The complete variable domain, with remaining parts taken from reference TRBV9 and TRBJ1-2, reads DSGVTQTPKHLITATGQRVTLRCSPRSGDLSVYWYQQSLDQGLQFLIQYYNGEERAKGNILERFSAQQFPDLHSELNLSSLELGDSALYFCASSVDPRDYGYTFGSGTRLTVV.

Turning to this clonotype: This clone may be a read error of a much larger clone one base away. The V call is TRBV6-2 or TRBV6-3, the J call TRBJ2-7; 11 bases fit TRBD2. CDR3 size: 15 residues. The V gene's germline CDR1 is MNHEY and CDR2 SVGEGT. CDR3: CVSSFTGLADYEQYF. The CDR3 nucleotides read TGTGTCAGCAGTTTCACGGGACTAGCGGACTACGAGCAGTACTTC.

The V call is TRBV7-6, the J call TRBJ2-7; tentatively, D is TRBD1 or TRBD2 (6 bases each). The CDR3 length is 15 residues. Germline assignment: CDR1 SGHVS and CDR2 FNYEAQ. The V and J ends lost 5 bases and 6 bases respectively, with 20 bases between them. The CDR3 DNA follows: TGTGCCAGCAGCCAAGTAGGGGGGAGTGGAGGCGAGCAGTACTTC. Amino acids: CASSQVGGSGGEQYF.

V gene TRBV29-1 combines with J gene TRBJ2-5; 9 bases fit TRBD1. CDR1 and CDR2 from the germline V gene are SQVTM and ANQGSEA. This CDR3 has 13 amino acids. The V segment lost 7 bases and the J segment 5 bases; nucleotides outside the gene matches: 8. DNA for the CDR3: TGCAGCGCACTACAGGGGGCTGGGGAGACCCAGTACTTC. This encodes CSALQGAGETQYF.

The chain uses TRBV13 and TRBJ2-2; D is unresolved. The germline gives CDR1 PRHDT, CDR2 FYEKMQ (reference sequence). The V and J ends lost 4 bases and 7 bases respectively, with 7 bases between them. The CDR3 totals 12 residues. CDR3 bases: TGTGCCAGCAGCTCCTCGGGCGGGGAGCTGTTTTTT. Protein product: CASSSSGGELFF.

In its sample, this clonotype was seen many times. The rearrangement joins TRBV10-3 to TRBJ1-5, with 7 bases that match TRBD1. Trimming at V came to 0 bases and at J to 1 base, leaving 3 bases not matched to a gene. CDR3 size: 16 residues. In germline, CDR1 is ENHRY, CDR2 SYGVKD. Here the CDR3 DNA reads TGTGCCATCAGTGAGTCCAGGGGGGGGAGCAATCAGCCCCAGCATTTT. Its protein product is CAISESRGGSNQPQHF.